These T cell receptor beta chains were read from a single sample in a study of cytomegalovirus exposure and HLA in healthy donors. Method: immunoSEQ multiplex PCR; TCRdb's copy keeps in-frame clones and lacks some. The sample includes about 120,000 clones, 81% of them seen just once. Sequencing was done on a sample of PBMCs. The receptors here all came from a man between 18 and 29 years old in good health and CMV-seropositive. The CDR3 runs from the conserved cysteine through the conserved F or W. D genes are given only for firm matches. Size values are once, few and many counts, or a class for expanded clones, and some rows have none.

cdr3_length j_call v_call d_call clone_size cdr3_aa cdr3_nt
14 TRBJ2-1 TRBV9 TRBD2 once CASSEGLAGGLQFF TGTGCCAGCAGCGAAGGACTAGCGGGGGGCCTGCAGTTCTTC
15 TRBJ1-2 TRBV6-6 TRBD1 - CASSKTGTVPNGYTF TGTGCCAGCAGTAAGACCGGGACAGTGCCCAATGGCTACACCTTC
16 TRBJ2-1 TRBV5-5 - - CASSLEAGLGFNEQFF TGTGCCAGCAGCTTGGAGGCAGGGCTTGGATTCAATGAGCAGTTCTTC
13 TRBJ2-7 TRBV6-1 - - CASSMSPPYEQYF TGTGCCAGCAGCATGAGCCCCCCCTACGAGCAGTACTTC
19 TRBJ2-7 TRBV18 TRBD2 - CASSPSFRGLAGGPYEQYF TGTGCCAGCTCACCGTCGTTCAGGGGTCTAGCGGGAGGGCCGTACGAGCAGTACTTC
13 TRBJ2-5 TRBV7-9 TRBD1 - CASSWTGQETQYF TGTGCCAGCAGCTGGACAGGGCAAGAGACCCAGTACTTC
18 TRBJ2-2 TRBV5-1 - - CASSTDLNLQGFRGELFF TGCGCCAGCAGCACGGACCTGAATCTGCAGGGGTTCCGCGGGGAGCTGTTTTTT
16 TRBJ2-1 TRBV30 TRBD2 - CAWSEPLAGAYNEQFF TGTGCCTGGAGTGAACCCCTAGCGGGGGCCTACAATGAGCAGTTCTTC
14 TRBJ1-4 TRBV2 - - CASRAGGLGEKLFF TGTGCCAGCAGGGCGGGGGGGCTTGGCGAAAAACTGTTTTTT
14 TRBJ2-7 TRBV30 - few CAWSLTRITYEQYF TGTGCCTGGAGTTTGACCAGGATTACCTACGAGCAGTACTTC
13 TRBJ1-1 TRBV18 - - CASSNQENTEAFF TGTGCCAGCTCCAATCAGGAGAACACTGAAGCTTTCTTT
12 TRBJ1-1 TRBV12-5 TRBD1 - CASGVQGTEAFF TGTGCTAGTGGCGTACAGGGGACTGAAGCTTTCTTT
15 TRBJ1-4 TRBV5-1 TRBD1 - CASSLTGQGREKLFF TGCGCCAGCAGCTTGACGGGACAGGGTCGCGAAAAACTGTTTTTT
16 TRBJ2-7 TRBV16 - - CASSHVVVQQTYEQYF TGTGCCAGCAGCCACGTGGTAGTACAGCAAACCTACGAGCAGTACTTC
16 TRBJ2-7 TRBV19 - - CATKFSSGSLSYEQYF TGTGCCACTAAATTCAGTTCAGGGTCCCTCTCCTACGAGCAGTACTTC
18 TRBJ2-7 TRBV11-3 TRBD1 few CASSPIGRQGPASYEQYF TGTGCCAGCAGCCCTATCGGCAGACAGGGTCCAGCCTCCTACGAGCAGTACTTC
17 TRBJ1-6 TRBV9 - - CASSHQLTAQANSPLHF TGTGCCAGCAGCCACCAGTTGACAGCGCAAGCGAATTCACCCCTCCACTTT
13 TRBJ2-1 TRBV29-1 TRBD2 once CSAWTSGGNEQFF TGCAGCGCTTGGACTAGCGGAGGGAATGAGCAGTTCTTC
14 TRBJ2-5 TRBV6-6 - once CASRDREGRETQYF TGTGCCAGCAGGGACAGGGAGGGGAGGGAGACCCAGTACTTC
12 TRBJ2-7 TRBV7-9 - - CASSPSSYEQYF TGTGCCAGCAGTCCCAGCTCCTACGAGCAGTACTTC
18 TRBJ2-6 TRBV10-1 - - CAPGEGVPKPSGANVLTF TGCGCCCCCGGGGAGGGGGTCCCGAAACCCTCTGGGGCCAACGTCCTGACTTTC
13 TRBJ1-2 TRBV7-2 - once CASSLDPGYGYTF TGTGCCAGCAGCTTAGATCCCGGTTATGGCTACACCTTC
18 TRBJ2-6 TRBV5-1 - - CASSLSSQPGFGANVLTF TGCGCCAGCAGCTTAAGTTCTCAACCAGGGTTTGGGGCCAACGTCCTGACTTTC
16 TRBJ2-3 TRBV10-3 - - CAISGVAGRAGDTQYF TGTGCCATCAGCGGGGTGGCGGGGCGCGCCGGGGATACGCAGTATTTT
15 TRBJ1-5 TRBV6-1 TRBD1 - CASRQAQGVNQPQHF TGTGCCAGCAGGCAAGCTCAGGGGGTGAATCAGCCCCAGCATTTT
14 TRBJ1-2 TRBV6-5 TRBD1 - CASRSGQGNYGYTF TGTGCCAGCAGATCGGGACAGGGTAACTATGGCTACACCTTC
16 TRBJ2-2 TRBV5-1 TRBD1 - CASSLGDRVRPGELFF TGCGCCAGCAGCTTGGGGGACAGGGTTCGTCCCGGGGAGCTGTTTTTT
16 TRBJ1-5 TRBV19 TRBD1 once CASSWNGQGANQPQHF TGTGCCAGTAGCTGGAACGGACAGGGAGCTAATCAGCCCCAGCATTTT
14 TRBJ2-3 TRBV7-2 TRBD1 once CASTGDRETDTQYF TGTGCCAGCACTGGGGACAGGGAGACAGATACGCAGTATTTT
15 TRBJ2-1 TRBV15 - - CATSRDFGAANEQFF TGTGCCACCAGCAGAGATTTTGGGGCGGCCAATGAGCAGTTCTTC
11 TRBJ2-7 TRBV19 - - CASRGAYEQYF TGTGCCAGTAGGGGCGCCTACGAGCAGTACTTC
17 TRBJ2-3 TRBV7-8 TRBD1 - CASSGVGQVVSTDTQYF TGTGCCAGCAGCGGTGTGGGACAGGTCGTTAGCACAGATACGCAGTATTTT
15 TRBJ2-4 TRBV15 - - CATSRVLSGMNIQYF TGTGCCACCAGCAGAGTGCTGTCAGGGATGAACATTCAGTACTTC
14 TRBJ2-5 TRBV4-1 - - CASSRLRGGETQYF TGCGCCAGCAGCCGTCTAAGGGGAGGAGAGACCCAGTACTTC
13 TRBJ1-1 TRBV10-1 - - CASRVGPSTEAFF TGCGCCAGCAGGGTGGGCCCGAGTACTGAAGCTTTCTTT
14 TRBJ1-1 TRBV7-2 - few CASSSDRLNTEAFF TGTGCCAGCAGCTCGGACAGACTGAACACTGAAGCTTTCTTT
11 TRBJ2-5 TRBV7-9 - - CASSPQETQYF TGTGCCAGCAGCCCACAGGAGACCCAGTACTTC
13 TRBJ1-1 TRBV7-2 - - CASSLNGNTEAFF TGTGCCAGCAGCTTAAACGGGAACACTGAAGCTTTCTTT
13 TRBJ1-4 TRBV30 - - CAWSVTGHEKLFF TGTGCCTGGAGTGTGACAGGCCACGAAAAACTGTTTTTT
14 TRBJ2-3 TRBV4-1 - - CASSQVLRTDTQYF TGCGCCAGCAGCCAAGTTTTGAGGACTGATACGCAGTATTTT
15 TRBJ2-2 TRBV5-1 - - CASSLGTSFLGELFF TGCGCCAGCAGCCTCGGGACTTCTTTTCTCGGGGAGCTGTTTTTT
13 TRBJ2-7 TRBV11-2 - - CASSQGISYEQYF TGTGCCAGCAGCCAGGGCATATCCTACGAGCAGTACTTC
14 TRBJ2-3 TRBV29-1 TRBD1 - CSARRTGITDTQYF TGCAGCGCCCGGAGGACAGGAATCACAGATACGCAGTATTTT
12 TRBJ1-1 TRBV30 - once CAWSPGQTEAFF TGTGCCTGGAGCCCCGGACAGACTGAAGCTTTCTTT
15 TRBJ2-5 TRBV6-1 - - CASSDLGLGAKTQYF TGTGCCAGCAGTGATCTTGGTCTGGGGGCAAAGACCCAGTACTTC